Listed here is a single TCR beta chain. This record comes from a study of control samples from healthy donors and cancer patients. Trimming removed 3 bases from V and 8 bases from J, with 7 bases in between. The CDR3 spans 11 residues. Per germline, CDR1 KGHSH and CDR2 LQKENI. Method: immunoSEQ multiplex PCR; TCRdb's copy keeps in-frame clones and lacks some. Of 150,000 to 180,000 clones in the sample, approximately 96% were seen once. The chain couples TRBV18 to TRBJ1-2, with D possibly TRBD1 on 5 matching bases. The sequence came from a middle-aged man in good health. Source material: blood. CDR3: CASSPGTGYTF. In nucleotides, the CDR3 is TGTGCCAGCTCACCCGGGACCGGCTACACCTTC.